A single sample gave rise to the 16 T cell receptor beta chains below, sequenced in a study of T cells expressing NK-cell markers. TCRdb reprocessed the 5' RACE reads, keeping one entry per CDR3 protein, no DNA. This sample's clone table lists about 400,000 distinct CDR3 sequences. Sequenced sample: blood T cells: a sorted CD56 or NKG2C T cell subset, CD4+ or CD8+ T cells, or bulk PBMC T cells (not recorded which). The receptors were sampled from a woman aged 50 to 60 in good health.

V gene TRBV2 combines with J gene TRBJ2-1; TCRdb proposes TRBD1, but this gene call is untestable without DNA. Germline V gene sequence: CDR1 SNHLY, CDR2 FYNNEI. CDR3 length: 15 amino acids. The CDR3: CASRADRPSVDEQFF.

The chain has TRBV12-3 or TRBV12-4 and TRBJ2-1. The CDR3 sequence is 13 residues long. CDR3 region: CASSFSFPDEQFF.

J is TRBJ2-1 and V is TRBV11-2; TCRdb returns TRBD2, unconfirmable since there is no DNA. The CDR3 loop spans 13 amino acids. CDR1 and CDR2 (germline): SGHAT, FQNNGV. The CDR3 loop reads CASSPHPSGGQFF.

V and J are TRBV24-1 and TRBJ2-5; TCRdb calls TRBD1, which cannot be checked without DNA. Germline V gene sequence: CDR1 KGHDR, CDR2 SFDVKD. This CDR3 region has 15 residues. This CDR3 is CATSETGTLQETQYF.

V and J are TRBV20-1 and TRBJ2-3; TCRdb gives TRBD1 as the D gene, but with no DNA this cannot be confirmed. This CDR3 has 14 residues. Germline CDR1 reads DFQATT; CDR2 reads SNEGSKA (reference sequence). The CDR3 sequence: CSARPNWGLDTQYF.

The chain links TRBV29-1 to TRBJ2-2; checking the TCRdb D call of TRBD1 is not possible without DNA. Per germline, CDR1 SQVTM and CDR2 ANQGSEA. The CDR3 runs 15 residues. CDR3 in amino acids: CSVDRVGEGAGELFF.

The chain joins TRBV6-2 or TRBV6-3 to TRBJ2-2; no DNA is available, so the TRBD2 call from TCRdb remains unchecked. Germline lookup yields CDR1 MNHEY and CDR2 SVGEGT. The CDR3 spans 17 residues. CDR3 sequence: CASSRPGLAENTGELFF.

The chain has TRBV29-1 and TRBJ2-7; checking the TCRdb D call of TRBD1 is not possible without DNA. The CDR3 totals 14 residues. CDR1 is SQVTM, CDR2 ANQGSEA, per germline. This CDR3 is CSVAMVAGVGEQYF.

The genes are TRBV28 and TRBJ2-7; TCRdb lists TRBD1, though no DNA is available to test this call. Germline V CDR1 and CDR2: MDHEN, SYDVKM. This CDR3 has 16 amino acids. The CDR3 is CASRKGQGRLSYEQYF.

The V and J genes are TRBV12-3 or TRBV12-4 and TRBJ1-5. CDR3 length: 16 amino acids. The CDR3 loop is CASSFGGSLSNQPQHF.

The CDR3 spells CASSGRVGAGELFF. The J gene is TRBJ2-2, the V gene TRBV5-1. The CDR3 extends over 14 amino acids. Germline CDR1 reads SGHRS; CDR2 reads YFSETQ.

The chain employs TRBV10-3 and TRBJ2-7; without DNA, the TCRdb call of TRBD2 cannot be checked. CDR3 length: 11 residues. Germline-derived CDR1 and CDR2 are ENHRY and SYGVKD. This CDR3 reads CAIGGVEEQYF.

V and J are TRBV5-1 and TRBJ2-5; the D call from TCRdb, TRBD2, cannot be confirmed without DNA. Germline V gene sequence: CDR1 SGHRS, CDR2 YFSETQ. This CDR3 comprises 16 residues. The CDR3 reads CASSLSGLPGVETQYF. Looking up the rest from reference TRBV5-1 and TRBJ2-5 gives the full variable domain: KAGVTQTPRYLIKTRGQQVTLSCSPISGHRSVSWYQQTPGQGLQFLFEYFSETQRNKGNFPGRFSGRQFSNSRSEMNVSTLELGDSALYLCASSLSGLPGVETQYFGPGTRLLVL.

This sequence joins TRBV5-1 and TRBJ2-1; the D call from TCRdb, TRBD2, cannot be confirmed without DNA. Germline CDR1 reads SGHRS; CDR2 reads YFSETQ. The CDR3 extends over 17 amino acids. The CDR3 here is CASSLGGLAGVDNEQFF.

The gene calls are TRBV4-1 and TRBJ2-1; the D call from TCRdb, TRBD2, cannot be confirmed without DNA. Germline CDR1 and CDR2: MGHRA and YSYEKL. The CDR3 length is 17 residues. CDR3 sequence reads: CASSQERGGLADNEQFF.

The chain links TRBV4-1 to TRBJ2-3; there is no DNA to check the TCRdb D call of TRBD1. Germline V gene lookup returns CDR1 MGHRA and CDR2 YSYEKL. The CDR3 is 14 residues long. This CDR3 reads CASSGAISTDTQYF.